This T cell receptor beta chain was identified during a study of blood T cell repertoires in COVID-19. Study-level background: Samples came from the United States, Italy and Spain, spanning acute and convalescent COVID-19. PBMCs, B-cell-depleted T cells, or T cells were the source of the cDNA or gDNA that made up the material.

Trimming cost V 5 bases and J 3 bases; bases outside gene matches: 7. Germline CDR1 LNHDA, CDR2 SQIVND (reference sequence). CDR3 length: 15 amino acids. Per the original methods: It was from reference gene primer amplification that nucleated cell counts were estimated. Repertoires were generated with immunoSEQ multiplex PCR, while TCRdb's copy carries only in-frame clones and drops some. V and J calls and clone size are as listed in that table; D and trimming were resolved from the DNA. Here the sample spans 180,000 or so clones, 70% to 90% being singletons. The chain carries TRBV19 and TRBJ1-5; the match to TRBD1 covers 7 bases. This clonotype was sampled from a woman aged 25 to 39 with active or convalescent COVID-19. The material sequenced was peripheral blood. DNA for the CDR3: TGTGCCAGTAGTGCTCCCGGGACAGCCAATCAGCCCCAGCATTTT. Protein sequence: CASSAPGTANQPQHF.